This is a list of T cell receptor beta chains from one sample in a study of identical twins. TCRdb re-called the 5' RACE reads through MiXCR, storing one row per CDR3 protein. This sample carries a few hundred thousand distinct CDR3 sequences, roughly a quarter of them seen once, and the ten largest clones take 2.9%. These data were also reused for a study on T cells expressing NK-cell markers.

The sequenced sample was CD4+ T cells sorted from blood. These receptors were taken from a woman between 18 and 29 years old in good health. Both conserved end residues are part of each CDR3. A D gene is named only where the DNA matches it firmly. Not all rows give a size; the values are once, few, many and, for expanded clones, a class.

TRBJ2-1 - TRBV24-1 few TGTGCCACCAGTGATCGCAATGAGCAGTTCTTC CATSDRNEQFF
TRBJ1-2 - TRBV3-1 few TGTGCCAGCAGCCAATCTGACGGCGGCTACACCTTC CASSQSDGGYTF
TRBJ2-1 TRBD1 TRBV5-6 few TGTGCCAGCAGCTTGGATCGGACAGGGGGCACTGAGCAGTTCTTC CASSLDRTGGTEQFF
TRBJ2-5 - TRBV2 few TGTGCCAGCCGGTCTATGGGGGAGACCCAGTACTTC CASRSMGETQYF
TRBJ2-5 TRBD2 TRBV20-1 - TGCAGTGCTAGGAGACTAGCGGGAGCCATTCAAGAGACCCAGTACTTC CSARRLAGAIQETQYF
TRBJ2-7 TRBD2 TRBV20-1 few TGCAGTGTCACCCCGGGGGGGCACTCCTACGAGCAGTACTTC CSVTPGGHSYEQYF
TRBJ2-2 TRBD2 TRBV6-2/TRBV6-3 many TGTGCCAGCAGTTACAGGACCAGCGGGAGGACCGGGGAGCTGTTTTTT CASSYRTSGRTGELFF
TRBJ1-2 TRBD1 TRBV24-1 - TGTGCCATCGGGACAGGCAATGGCTACACCTTC CAIGTGNGYTF
TRBJ2-7 - TRBV29-1 - TGCAGCGTTGAAGACTTTGCCGGGACCGAGCAGTACTTC CSVEDFAGTEQYF
TRBJ1-1 - TRBV6-2/TRBV6-3 many TGTGCCAGCAGAATTTTTTGGACTGAAGCTTTCTTT CASRIFWTEAFF
TRBJ1-2 TRBD1 TRBV5-1 few TGCGCCAGCAGCTACTCCTTGGACAGGGCGACTCACTATGGCTACACCTTC CASSYSLDRATHYGYTF
TRBJ2-7 - TRBV18 few TGTGCCAGCTCACCACCGGGGGACGCTCAGTACTTC CASSPPGDAQYF
TRBJ2-3 TRBD2 TRBV5-6 few TGTGCCAGCAGCTCCGCTAGCGGTAGCACAGATACGCAGTATTTT CASSSASGSTDTQYF
TRBJ2-1 TRBD2 TRBV7-2 - TGTGCCAGCAGCTTATACGGCGGGAGTGTTAACGAGCAGTTCTTC CASSLYGGSVNEQFF
TRBJ1-1 - TRBV6-1 few TGTGCCAGCAGTGGATGGGGCAGTGTCTTGAACACTGAAGCTTTCTTT CASSGWGSVLNTEAFF
TRBJ2-1 TRBD2 TRBV5-5 few TGTGCCAGCAGCTTCTCCGGGACTAGCGGGATCTACGAGCAGCTCTTC CASSFSGTSGIYEQLF
TRBJ2-2 - TRBV10-3 few TGTGCCATCATAGCCCAACTCGGCGGGGAGCTGTTTTTT CAIIAQLGGELFF
TRBJ1-1 - TRBV29-1 - TGCAGCGTTGAAGCCCGAGGGGGGGGCCCAGGCATCAACACTGAAGCTTTCTTT CSVEARGGGPGINTEAFF
TRBJ2-1 TRBD2 TRBV11-1 few TGTGCCAGCAGCTCCTTAGCGGGGGGAAGTAATGAGCAGTTCTTC CASSSLAGGSNEQFF
TRBJ2-7 - TRBV12-3/TRBV12-4 - TGTGCCAGCAGTTTAGCGCGCGATATGGGAGCAGAGCAGTACTTC CASSLARDMGAEQYF
TRBJ2-4 TRBD2 TRBV6-5 few TGTGCCAGTGGACTAGCGGGAAACATTCAGTACTTC CASGLAGNIQYF
TRBJ2-7 - TRBV5-1 many TGCGCCAGCAGCTTGGAAGGCAGGCAGTACTTC CASSLEGRQYF
TRBJ2-7 TRBD2 TRBV12-3/TRBV12-4 - TGTGCCAGCAGCCCCGAGGGGAGGGCCTCCGAGCAGTACTTC CASSPEGRASEQYF
TRBJ2-3 - TRBV12-3/TRBV12-4 - TGTGCCAGCAGTTTAATACGCCCCCGGGATACGCAGTATTTT CASSLIRPRDTQYF
TRBJ2-7 - TRBV14 - TGTGCCAGCAGCGACTTCGGATCCGGACTGTCGACAATCCACTTC CASSDFGSGLSTIHF
TRBJ2-3 - TRBV5-1 - TGCGCCAGCAGCAGGGACGGAGACACAGATACGCAGTATTTT CASSRDGDTDTQYF
TRBJ1-1 - TRBV3-1 few TGTGCCAGCAGCCAAGGAAGGTCCGAAGCTTTCTTT CASSQGRSEAFF
TRBJ2-7 - TRBV11-3 - TGTGCCAGCAGCTTACGACCGCGGGGCGAGCAGTACTTC CASSLRPRGEQYF
TRBJ2-1 TRBD2 TRBV19 few TGTGCCAGTACGGGCCGGGCTAGCGGGGGGGGACCTGAGCAGTTCTTC CASTGRASGGGPEQFF
TRBJ2-3 - TRBV29-1 few TGCAGCGTGTCAGCGGCTAGCACAGATACGCAGTATTTT CSVSAASTDTQYF
TRBJ1-2 - TRBV18 - TGTGCCAGCTCACCAGTAGAAGTAGGGGCTGACTATGGCTACACCTTC CASSPVEVGADYGYTF
TRBJ2-5 TRBD2 TRBV5-1 - TGCGCCAGCAGCTTGGCCGGGCGGGGGAATCGGGAGACCCAGTACTTC CASSLAGRGNRETQYF
TRBJ2-1 TRBD1 TRBV6-4 few TGTGCCAGCAGCACAACCACAGGGGGCGTTGAGCAGTTCTTC CASSTTTGGVEQFF
TRBJ2-1 - TRBV6-2/TRBV6-3 - TGTGCCAGCGGACGGGATTCTTACAATGAGCAGTTCTTC CASGRDSYNEQFF
TRBJ1-5 TRBD1 TRBV2 few TGTGCCAGCAGTGTGGGACAGGGGTTCTGGCCCCAGCATTTT CASSVGQGFWPQHF
TRBJ2-5 - TRBV18 few TGTGCCAGCTCACCAACCATTGCCCAAGAGACCCAGTACTTC CASSPTIAQETQYF
TRBJ2-5 - TRBV12-3/TRBV12-4 - TGTGCCAGCACCCTAGTGGGGGAGACCCAGTACTTC CASTLVGETQYF
TRBJ1-2 - TRBV15 - TGTGCCACCAGCAGAGATATCCCAGTTTCCTTCTATGGCTACACCTTC CATSRDIPVSFYGYTF
TRBJ2-1 TRBD2 TRBV12-3/TRBV12-4 - TGTGCCAGCAGTGCTAGCGGGAGCTCCTACAATGAGCAGTTCTTC CASSASGSSYNEQFF
TRBJ2-1 TRBD2 TRBV3-1 - TGTGCCAGCAGCCAAGGGGTGCCTAGCGGGAGGAGCTACAATGAGCAGTTCTTC CASSQGVPSGRSYNEQFF
TRBJ1-1 - TRBV9 - TGTGCCAGCAGCGTAGAACAGAACACTGAAGCTTTCTTT CASSVEQNTEAFF
TRBJ2-5 - TRBV10-3 few TGTGCCATCAGTGAGGACGGTCGGTCGGGGACCCAGTACTTC CAISEDGRSGTQYF
TRBJ1-5 TRBD1 TRBV5-5 - TGTGCCAGCAGCGTAAACCGGGACAGTAGGCAGCCCCAGCATTTT CASSVNRDSRQPQHF
TRBJ2-7 TRBD2 TRBV18 - TGTGCCAGCTCAGCCGGGACTAGCGGGGGGCACACCTACGAGCAGTACTTC CASSAGTSGGHTYEQYF
TRBJ1-1 TRBD1 TRBV7-2 many TGTGCCAGCACCACAGACAGGGCGTCAACTGAAGCTTTCTTT CASTTDRASTEAFF
TRBJ1-1 - TRBV20-1 few TGCAGTGCTAGACCCTGGAACACTGAAGCTTTCTTT CSARPWNTEAFF
TRBJ2-7 - TRBV20-1 - TGCAGTGCTAGTGGGGTTTCCTACGAGCAGTACTTC CSASGVSYEQYF
TRBJ2-1 TRBD2 TRBV7-8 few TGTGCCAGCAGCTTAGCGAAGACGTGGGGGGGGTTGGAGGAGCAGTTCTTC CASSLAKTWGGLEEQFF
TRBJ2-1 TRBD1 TRBV27 - TGTGCCTCAAACTATTACCGGGGACAGGCGAACAATGAGCAGTTCTTC CASNYYRGQANNEQFF
TRBJ2-5 - TRBV12-3/TRBV12-4 - TGTGCCAGCAGTTTAGCGATCGGGTCGCAAGAGACCCAGTACTTC CASSLAIGSQETQYF
TRBJ2-1 - TRBV5-1 few TGCGCCAGCAGCTTGACAGGATTATCCTACAATGAGCAGTTCTTC CASSLTGLSYNEQFF
TRBJ1-6 - TRBV11-2 few TGTGCCAGCAGCTTAGGGCAGGGCCGTTGGGATTCACCCCTCCACTTT CASSLGQGRWDSPLHF
TRBJ2-2 TRBD1 TRBV29-1 many TGCAGCGCTAGGACAGGGGGCGCCTCCGGGGAGCTGTTTTTT CSARTGGASGELFF
TRBJ2-7 - TRBV3-1 few TGTGCCAGCAGCCAAGATCACACGGCCATCTACTTC CASSQDHTAIYF
TRBJ2-5 - TRBV6-5 - TGTGCCAGCAGTTACATAGGGGCCGGGGAGACCCAGTACTTC CASSYIGAGETQYF